The clone carrying this TCR beta chain appeared many times. Antigen specificity is unknown. Regarding time point: sample taken at primary tumor resection. Whole RNA from tumor, nontumor lung or frozen PBMC was sequenced unsorted. Around 70 TRACERx patients with early, untreated non-small cell lung cancer donated samples. This record comes from a study of spatial heterogeneity in lung cancer. Study at large: Each distinct TCR and UMI combination averaged more than ten appearances in raw reads.

Individual TCR cDNA molecules each bore their own unique molecular identifier. TCRdb processed the 5' RACE reads anew with MiXCR; each CDR3 protein has one entry. This table holds 55,000 to 75,000 distinct CDR3 sequences, 8% to 9% found once. Study-level points and caveats: Among blood samples, ubiquitous expanded tumor TCRs appeared more at resection than at follow-up.

The sequence derives from a female donor with early-stage non-small cell lung cancer. This sample comprised PBMCs, obtained at surgery.

CDR3 amino acids: CSVAGTTTTYEQYF. CDR3 DNA: TGCAGCGTTGCCGGCACCACCACTACCTACGAGCAGTACTTC. The V call is TRBV29-1, the J call TRBJ2-7; D gene unclear. CDR3 length: 14 residues. V was pared by 4 bases and J by 2 bases, with 15 bases between. Per the germline V gene, CDR1 is SQVTM and CDR2 is ANQGSEA.